Sequencing of this TCR beta chain was carried out in a study of CD8 T cells in ankylosing spondylitis. General study findings and limits: Seemingly characteristic of ankylosing spondylitis blood was a TCR beta motif consisting of roughly 8 highly homologous variants. The disease-linked clones had a CD8+ phenotype and low blood frequencies. Disease-linked clones reportedly showed significant enrichment in matched ankylosing spondylitis synovial fluid.

The germline gives CDR1 SQVTM, CDR2 ANQGSEA. CDR3 size: 14 residues. V shed 4 bases, J shed 3 bases, and the junction held 7 bases outside the gene matches. TCRdb passed the 5' RACE reads through MiXCR, listing each CDR3 protein once. The repertoire holds fewer than 400,000 distinct CDR3 sequences, more than 20% seen once, with about 17% in the top ten. This clonotype was recorded at least ten times. Its antigen is not known. The gene calls are TRBV29-1 and TRBJ2-7; 9 positions agree with TRBD2. The sample comprised blood, either unsorted or a sorted T cell fraction (not recorded which). This receptor was taken from a male donor with ankylosing spondylitis. DNA for the CDR3: TGCAGCGTTGCCGATAGCGGGAGTTTCTACGAGCAGTACTTC. Amino acid sequence: CSVADSGSFYEQYF.